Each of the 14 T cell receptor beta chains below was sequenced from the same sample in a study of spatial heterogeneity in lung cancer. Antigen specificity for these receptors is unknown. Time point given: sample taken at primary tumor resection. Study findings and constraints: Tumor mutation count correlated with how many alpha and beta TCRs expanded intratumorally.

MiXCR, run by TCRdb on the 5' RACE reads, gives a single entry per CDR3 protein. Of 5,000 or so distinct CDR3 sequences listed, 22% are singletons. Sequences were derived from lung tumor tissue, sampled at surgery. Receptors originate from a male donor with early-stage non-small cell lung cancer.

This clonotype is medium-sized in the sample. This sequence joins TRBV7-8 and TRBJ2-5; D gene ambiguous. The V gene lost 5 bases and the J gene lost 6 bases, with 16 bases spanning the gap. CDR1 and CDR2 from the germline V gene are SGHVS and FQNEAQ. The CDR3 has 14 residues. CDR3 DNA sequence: TGTGCCAGCAGCCCACCCTGGCTGGGAAAGACCCAGTACTTC. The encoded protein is CASSPPWLGKTQYF.

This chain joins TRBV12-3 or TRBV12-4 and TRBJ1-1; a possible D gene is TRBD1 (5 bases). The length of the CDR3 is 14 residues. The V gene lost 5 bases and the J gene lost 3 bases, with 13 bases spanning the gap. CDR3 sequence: CASSLTGIDTEAFF. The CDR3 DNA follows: TGTGCCAGCAGTCTTACAGGAATTGACACTGAAGCTTTCTTT.

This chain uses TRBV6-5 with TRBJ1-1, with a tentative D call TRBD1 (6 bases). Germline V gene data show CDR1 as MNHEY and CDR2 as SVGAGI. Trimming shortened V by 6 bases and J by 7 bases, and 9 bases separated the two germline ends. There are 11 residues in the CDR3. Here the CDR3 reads CASSTGIEAFF. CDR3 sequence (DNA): TGTGCCAGCAGCACAGGGATTGAAGCTTTCTTT.

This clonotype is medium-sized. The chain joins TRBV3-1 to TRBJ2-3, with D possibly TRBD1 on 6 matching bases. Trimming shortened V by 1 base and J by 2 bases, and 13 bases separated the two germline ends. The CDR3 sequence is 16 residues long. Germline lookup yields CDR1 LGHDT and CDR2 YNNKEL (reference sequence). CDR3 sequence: CASSQVWQGFTDTQYF. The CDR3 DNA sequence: TGTGCCAGCAGCCAAGTTTGGCAGGGGTTCACAGATACGCAGTATTTT.

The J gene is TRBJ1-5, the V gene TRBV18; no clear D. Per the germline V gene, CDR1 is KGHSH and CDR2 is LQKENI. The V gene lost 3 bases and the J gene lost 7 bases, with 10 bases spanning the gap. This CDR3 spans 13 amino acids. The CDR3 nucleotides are TGTGCCAGCTCACCGGGTAATAGACAGCCCCAGCATTTT. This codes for CASSPGNRQPQHF.

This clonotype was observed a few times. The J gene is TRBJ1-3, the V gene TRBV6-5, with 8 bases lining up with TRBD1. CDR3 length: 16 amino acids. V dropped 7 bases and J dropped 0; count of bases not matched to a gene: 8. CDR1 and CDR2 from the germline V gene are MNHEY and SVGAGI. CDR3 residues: CASTTGQGSSGNTIYF. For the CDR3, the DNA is TGTGCCAGCACCACTGGACAGGGAAGCTCTGGAAACACCATATATTTT.

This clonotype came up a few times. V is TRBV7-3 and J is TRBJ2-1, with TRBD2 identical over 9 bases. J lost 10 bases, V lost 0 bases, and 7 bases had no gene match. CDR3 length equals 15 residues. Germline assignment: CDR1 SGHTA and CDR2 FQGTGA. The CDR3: CASSLTSGGRKEQFF. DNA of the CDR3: TGTGCCAGCAGCTTAACTAGCGGGGGCCGAAAGGAGCAGTTCTTC.

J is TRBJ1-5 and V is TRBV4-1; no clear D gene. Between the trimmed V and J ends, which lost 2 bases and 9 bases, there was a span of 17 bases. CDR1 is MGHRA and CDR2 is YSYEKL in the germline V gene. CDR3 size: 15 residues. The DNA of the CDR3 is TGCGCCAGCAGCCAACGTATAGTGCATAAAGGGCCCCAGCATTTT. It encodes CASSQRIVHKGPQHF.

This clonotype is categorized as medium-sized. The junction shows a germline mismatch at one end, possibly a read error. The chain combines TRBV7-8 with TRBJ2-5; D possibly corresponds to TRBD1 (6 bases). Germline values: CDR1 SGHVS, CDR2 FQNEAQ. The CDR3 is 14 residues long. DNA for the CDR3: TGTGCCAGCAGCTTAGCGGGTTACAGGGCCGGGCAGAACTTC. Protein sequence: CASSLAGYRAGQNF. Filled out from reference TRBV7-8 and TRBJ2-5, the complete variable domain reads GAGVSQSPRYKVAKRGQDVALRCDPISGHVSLFWYQQALGQGPEFLTYFQNEAQLDKSGLPSDRFFAERPEGSVSTLKIQRTQQEDSAVYLCASSLAGYRAGQNFGPGTRLLVL.

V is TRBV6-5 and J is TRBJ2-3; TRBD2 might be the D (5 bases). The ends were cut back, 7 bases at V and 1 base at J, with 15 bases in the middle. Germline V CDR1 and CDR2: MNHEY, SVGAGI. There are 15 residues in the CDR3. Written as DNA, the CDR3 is TGTGCCAGCACCCGAGGCTGGGGAGGCACAGATACGCAGTATTTT. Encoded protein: CASTRGWGGTDTQYF.

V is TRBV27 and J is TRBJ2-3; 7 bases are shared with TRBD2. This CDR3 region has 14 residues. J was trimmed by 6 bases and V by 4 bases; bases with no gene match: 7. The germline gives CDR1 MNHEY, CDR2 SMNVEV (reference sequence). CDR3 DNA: TGTGCCAGCAGTTCCGGACAACTAGCGGATACGCAGTATTTT. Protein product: CASSSGQLADTQYF.

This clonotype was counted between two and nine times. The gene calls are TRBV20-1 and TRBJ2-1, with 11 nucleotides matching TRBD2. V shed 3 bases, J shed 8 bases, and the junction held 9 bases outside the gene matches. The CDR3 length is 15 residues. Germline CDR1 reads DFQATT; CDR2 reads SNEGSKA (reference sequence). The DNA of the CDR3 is TGCAGTGCTAGGAGTAGCGGGAGGGGTGTCGATGAGCAGTTCTTC. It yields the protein CSARSSGRGVDEQFF.

CDR3 region: CASSLSLQETQYF. The CDR3 coding sequence is TGTGCCAGCAGCTTATCTTTGCAAGAGACCCAGTACTTC. The V and J genes are TRBV11-2 and TRBJ2-5; D unresolved. CDR1 SGHAT and CDR2 FQNNGV come from the germline V gene. The ends were cut back, 2 bases at V and 2 bases at J, with 6 bases in the middle. The CDR3 totals 13 residues.

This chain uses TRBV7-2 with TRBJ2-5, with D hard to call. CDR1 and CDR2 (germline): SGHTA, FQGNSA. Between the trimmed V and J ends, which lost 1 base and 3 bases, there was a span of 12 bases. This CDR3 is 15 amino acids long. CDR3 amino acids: CASSLVMSKEETQYF. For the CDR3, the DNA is TGTGCCAGCAGCTTAGTGATGTCTAAAGAAGAGACCCAGTACTTC.